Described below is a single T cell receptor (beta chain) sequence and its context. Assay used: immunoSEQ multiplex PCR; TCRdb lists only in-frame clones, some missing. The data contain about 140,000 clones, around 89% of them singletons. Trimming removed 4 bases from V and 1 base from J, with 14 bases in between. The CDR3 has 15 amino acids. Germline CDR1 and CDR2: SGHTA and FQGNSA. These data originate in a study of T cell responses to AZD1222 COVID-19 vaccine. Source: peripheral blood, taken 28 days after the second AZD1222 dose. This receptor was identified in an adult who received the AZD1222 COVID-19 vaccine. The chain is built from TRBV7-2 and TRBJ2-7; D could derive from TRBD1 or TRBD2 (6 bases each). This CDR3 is CASSYLRGPSYEQYF. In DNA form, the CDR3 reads TGTGCCAGCAGCTATCTCCGGGGGCCTTCCTACGAGCAGTACTTC. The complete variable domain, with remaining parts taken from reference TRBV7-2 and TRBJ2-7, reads GAGVSQSPSNKVTEKGKDVELRCDPISGHTALYWYRQSLGQGLEFLIYFQGNSAPDKSGLPSDRFSAERTGGSVSTLTIQRTQQEDSAVYLCASSYLRGPSYEQYFGPGTRLTVT.